The 3 T cell receptor beta chains listed next were all sequenced from one sample in a study of Graves' ophthalmopathy and Graves' hyperthyroidism. The authors amplified TCR beta CDR3 regions from RNA transcripts. An opening RT-PCR round employed HTBI primers and preceded a second-round multiplex PCR. TCRdb reprocessed the multiplex PCR reads with MiXCR, giving one entry per CDR3 protein. The repertoire includes about 400,000 distinct CDR3 sequences, approximately 15% of them detected once, and roughly 7% sits in the top ten. Material: peripheral blood. The receptor source for this set is a woman in her late teens or twenties with stable Graves' hyperthyroidism.

The rearrangement links TRBV11-1 to TRBJ1-1; unclear D gene. Trimming removed 3 bases at V and 5 bases at J, with 13 bases between. CDR1 and CDR2 (germline): SGHAT, FQDESV (reference sequence). The CDR3 sequence is 14 residues long. CDR3 sequence reads: CASSFGLEWTEAFF. For the CDR3, the DNA is TGTGCCAGCAGCTTCGGGCTAGAATGGACTGAAGCTTTCTTT.

This clonotype was detected only a few times. The V call is TRBV12-3 or TRBV12-4, the J call TRBJ1-6, with 9 bases lining up with TRBD1. Trimming took 3 bases from V and 6 from J; bases not matched to a gene: 3. This CDR3 is built from 15 residues. CDR3 loop: CASSLTGGINSPLHF. Written as DNA, the CDR3 is TGTGCCAGCAGTTTGACAGGGGGAATTAATTCACCCCTCCACTTT.

This clonotype was observed a handful of times. The V gene is TRBV4-1, the J gene TRBJ2-7, with D unresolved. CDR1 and CDR2 (germline): MGHRA, YSYEKL. The V end was cut by 1 base, the J end by 2 bases, with 12 bases between. CDR3 length: 15 residues. The CDR3 sequence: CASSQGIRRTYEQYF. The DNA for the CDR3 is TGCGCCAGCAGCCAAGGGATTCGTCGGACCTACGAGCAGTACTTC.